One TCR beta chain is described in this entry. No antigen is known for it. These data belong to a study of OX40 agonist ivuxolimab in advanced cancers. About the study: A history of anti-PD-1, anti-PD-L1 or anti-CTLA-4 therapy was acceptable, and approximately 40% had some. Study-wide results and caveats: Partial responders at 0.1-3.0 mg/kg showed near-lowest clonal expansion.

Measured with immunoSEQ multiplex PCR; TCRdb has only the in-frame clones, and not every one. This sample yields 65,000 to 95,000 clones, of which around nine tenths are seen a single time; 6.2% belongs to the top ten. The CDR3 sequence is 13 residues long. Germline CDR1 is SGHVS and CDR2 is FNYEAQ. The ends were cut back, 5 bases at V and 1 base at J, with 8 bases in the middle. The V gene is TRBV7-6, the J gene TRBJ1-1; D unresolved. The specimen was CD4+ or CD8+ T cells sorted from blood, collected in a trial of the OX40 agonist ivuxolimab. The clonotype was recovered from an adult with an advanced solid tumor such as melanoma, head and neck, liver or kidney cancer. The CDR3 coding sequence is TGTGCCAGCAGCCTTCAGGAGAACACTGAAGCTTTCTTT. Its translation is CASSLQENTEAFF.